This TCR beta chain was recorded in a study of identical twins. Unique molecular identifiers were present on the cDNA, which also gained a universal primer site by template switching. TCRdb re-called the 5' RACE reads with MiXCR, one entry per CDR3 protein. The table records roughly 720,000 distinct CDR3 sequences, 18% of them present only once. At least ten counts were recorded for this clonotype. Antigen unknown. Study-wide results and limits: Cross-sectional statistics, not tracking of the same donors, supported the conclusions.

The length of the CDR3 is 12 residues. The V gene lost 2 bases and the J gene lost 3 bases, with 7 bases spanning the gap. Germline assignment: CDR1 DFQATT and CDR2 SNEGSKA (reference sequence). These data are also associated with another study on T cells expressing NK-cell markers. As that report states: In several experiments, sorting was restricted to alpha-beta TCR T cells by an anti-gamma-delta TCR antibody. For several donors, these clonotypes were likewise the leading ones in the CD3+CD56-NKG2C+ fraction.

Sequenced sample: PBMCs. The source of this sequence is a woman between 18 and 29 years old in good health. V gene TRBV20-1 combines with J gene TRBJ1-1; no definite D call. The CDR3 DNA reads TGCAGTGCTAGAATTAGGGACACTGAAGCTTTCTTT. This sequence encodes CSARIRDTEAFF.